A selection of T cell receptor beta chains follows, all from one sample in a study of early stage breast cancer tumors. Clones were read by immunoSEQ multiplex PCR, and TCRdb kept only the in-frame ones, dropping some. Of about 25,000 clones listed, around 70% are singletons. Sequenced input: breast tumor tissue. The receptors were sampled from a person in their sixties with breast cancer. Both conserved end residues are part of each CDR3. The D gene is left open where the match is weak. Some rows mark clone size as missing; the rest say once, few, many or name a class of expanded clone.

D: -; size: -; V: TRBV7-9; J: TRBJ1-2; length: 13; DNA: TGTGCCAGCAGCCAAATGCGGTTGGAAGTCTACACCTTC; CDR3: CASSQMRLEVYTF
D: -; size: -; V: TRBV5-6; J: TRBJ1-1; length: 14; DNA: TGTGCCAGCAGCTTACCACAGCAAAACACTGAAGCTTTCTTT; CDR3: CASSLPQQNTEAFF
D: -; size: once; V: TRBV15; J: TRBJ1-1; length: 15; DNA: TGTGCCACCAGCAGGGGTGGACGGGGGAACACTGAAGCTTTCTTT; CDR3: CATSRGGRGNTEAFF
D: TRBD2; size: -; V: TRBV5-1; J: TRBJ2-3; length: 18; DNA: TGCGCCAGCAGCCCCCTGGGCGGGAGGGCCCTCAAAGCAGATACGCAGTATTTT; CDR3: CASSPLGGRALKADTQYF
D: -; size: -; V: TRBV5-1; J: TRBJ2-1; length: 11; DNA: TGCGCCAGCTCCGAAGGGGGGGTACAGTTCTTC; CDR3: CASSEGGVQFF
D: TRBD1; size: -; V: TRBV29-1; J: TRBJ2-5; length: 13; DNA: TGCAGCGTTGAGGACAGGGGGCCTGAGACCCAGTACTTC; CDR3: CSVEDRGPETQYF
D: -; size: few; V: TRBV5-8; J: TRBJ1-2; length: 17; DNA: TGTGCCAGCAGCTTGAGAAAAACAGGGTTCGTTAACTATGGCTACACCTTC; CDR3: CASSLRKTGFVNYGYTF
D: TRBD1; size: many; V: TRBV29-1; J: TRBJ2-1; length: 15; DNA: TGCAGCGTTGGGTCAGCAGGGGGATCCTACAATGAGCAGTTCTTC; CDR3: CSVGSAGGSYNEQFF
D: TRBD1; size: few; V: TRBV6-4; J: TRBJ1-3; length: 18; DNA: TGTGCCAGCAGTGACCCAGGGGGCGGATCCCCTCTGGGAAACACCATATATTTT; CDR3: CASSDPGGGSPLGNTIYF
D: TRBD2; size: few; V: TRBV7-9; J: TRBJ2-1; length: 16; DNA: TGTGCCAGCAGCTCGTGGACTAGCGGGAATGGGAATGAGCAGTTCTTC; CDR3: CASSSWTSGNGNEQFF
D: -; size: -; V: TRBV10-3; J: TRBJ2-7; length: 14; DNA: TGTGCCACCGGAATGGGGGGGGGCAACTACGAGCAGTACTTC; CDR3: CATGMGGGNYEQYF
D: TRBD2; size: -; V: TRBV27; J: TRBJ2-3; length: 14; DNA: TGTGCCAGCAATCCAAGCGGGGGCACAGATACGCAGTATTTT; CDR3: CASNPSGGTDTQYF
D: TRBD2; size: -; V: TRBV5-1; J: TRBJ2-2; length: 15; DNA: TGCGCCAGCAGCGGGAGCGGGATGAACACCGGGGAGCTGTTTTTT; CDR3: CASSGSGMNTGELFF
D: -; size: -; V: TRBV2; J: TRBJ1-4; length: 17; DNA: TGTGCCAGCAGCGGTGGGGCAGGCCTTGCAACTAATGAAAAACTGTTTTTT; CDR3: CASSGGAGLATNEKLFF
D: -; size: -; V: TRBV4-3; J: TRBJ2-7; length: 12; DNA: TGCGCCAGCAGCGGCAGGGGTGGAGAGCAGTACTTC; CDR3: CASSGRGGEQYF
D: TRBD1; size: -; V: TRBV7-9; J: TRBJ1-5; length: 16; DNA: TGTGCCAGCAGCTTAGACGGGACAGGAGCTAATCAGCCCCAGCATTTT; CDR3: CASSLDGTGANQPQHF
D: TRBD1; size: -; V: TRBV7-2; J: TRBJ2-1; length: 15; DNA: TGTGCCAGCAGCTTAGGGCCGGGACAGTACAATGAGCAGTTCTTC; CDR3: CASSLGPGQYNEQFF
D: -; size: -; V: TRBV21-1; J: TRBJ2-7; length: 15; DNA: TGTGCCAGCAGCAAAGCTGAGAGGAACTCCTACGAGCAGTACTTC; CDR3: CASSKAERNSYEQYF
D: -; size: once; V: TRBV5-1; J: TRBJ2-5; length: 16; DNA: TGCGCCAGCAGCTTGGTTTCCCAGGGCGCCGGAGGGGCCCAGTACTTC; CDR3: CASSLVSQGAGGAQYF
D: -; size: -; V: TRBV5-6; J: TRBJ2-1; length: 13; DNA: TGTGCCAGCAGCTTCGGGAGAAACAATGAGCAGTTCTTC; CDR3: CASSFGRNNEQFF
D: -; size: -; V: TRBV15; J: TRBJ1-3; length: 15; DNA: TGTGCCACCAGCAGCCTAGATGGCTCTGGAAACACCATATATTTT; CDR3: CATSSLDGSGNTIYF
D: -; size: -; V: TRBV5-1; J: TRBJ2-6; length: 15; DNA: TGCGCCAGCACCCCGGTCGACTCTGGGGCCAACGTCCTGACTTTC; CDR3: CASTPVDSGANVLTF
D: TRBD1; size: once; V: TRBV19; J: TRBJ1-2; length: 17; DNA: TGTGCCAGTAGCCTGGGAGGGACAGGGGCCCGACCCTATGGCTACACCTTC; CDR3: CASSLGGTGARPYGYTF
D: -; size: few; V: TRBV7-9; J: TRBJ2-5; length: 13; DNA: TGTGCCAGCAGCTTACACGTAGAAGAGACCCAGTACTTC; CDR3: CASSLHVEETQYF
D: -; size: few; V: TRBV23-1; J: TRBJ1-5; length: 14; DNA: TGCGCCAGCAGTCGGTTTGAGGGCAATCAGCCCCAGCATTTT; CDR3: CASSRFEGNQPQHF
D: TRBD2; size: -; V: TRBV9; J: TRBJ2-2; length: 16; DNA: TGTGCCAGCAGCGTAGATTTAGCGGGAGCCACCGGGGAGCTGTTTTTT; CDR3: CASSVDLAGATGELFF
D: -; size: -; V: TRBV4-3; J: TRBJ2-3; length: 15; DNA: TGCGCCAGCAGCAATGGAGGGGATCAGGGAGATACGCAGTATTTT; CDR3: CASSNGGDQGDTQYF
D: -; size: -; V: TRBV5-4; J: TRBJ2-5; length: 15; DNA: TGTGCCAGCAGCTTGGCCGAACGGTCCCAAGAGACCCAGTACTTC; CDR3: CASSLAERSQETQYF
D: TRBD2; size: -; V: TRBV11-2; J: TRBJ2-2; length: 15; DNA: TGTGCCAGCAGCTTTAGAGCGGGAGAAACCGGGGAGCTGTTTTTT; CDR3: CASSFRAGETGELFF
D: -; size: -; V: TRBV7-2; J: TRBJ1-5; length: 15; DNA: TGTGCCAGCAGCTTAAATCAAGGGGGAAGTCAGCCCCAGCATTTT; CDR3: CASSLNQGGSQPQHF
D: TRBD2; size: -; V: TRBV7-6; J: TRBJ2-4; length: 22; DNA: TGTGCCAGCAGCAATAAAGCACCGGGACTAGCGGGAGGGCCGGTAGCCAAAAACATTCAGTACTTC; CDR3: CASSNKAPGLAGGPVAKNIQYF
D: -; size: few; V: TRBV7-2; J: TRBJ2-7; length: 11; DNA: TGTGCCAGCAGCCAAACCGGGCTAGCGTACTTC; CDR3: CASSQTGLAYF
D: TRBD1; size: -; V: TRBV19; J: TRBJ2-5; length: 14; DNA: TGTGCCAGTAGCATCGGACAGGGTTCAGAGACCCAGTACTTC; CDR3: CASSIGQGSETQYF
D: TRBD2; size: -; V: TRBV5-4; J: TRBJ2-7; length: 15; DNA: TGTGCCAGCAGCCATACTAGCGGGAGGGCCCACGAGCAGTACTTC; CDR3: CASSHTSGRAHEQYF
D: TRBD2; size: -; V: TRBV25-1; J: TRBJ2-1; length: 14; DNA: TGTGCCAGCAGCAGACTAGCGGGAGGGGATGAGCAGTTCTTC; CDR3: CASSRLAGGDEQFF
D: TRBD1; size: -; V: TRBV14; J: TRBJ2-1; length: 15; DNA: TGTGCCAGCAGCGTCGGGCAGGGGGCCTACAATGAGCAGTTCTTC; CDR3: CASSVGQGAYNEQFF
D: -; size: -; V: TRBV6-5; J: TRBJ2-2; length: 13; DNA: TGTGCCAGCAGCCGGGTCAACACCGGGGAGCTGTTTTTT; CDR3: CASSRVNTGELFF
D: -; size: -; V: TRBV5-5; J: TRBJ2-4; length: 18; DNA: TGTGCCAGCAGCTTGGGAGGGAACCGGGACACCGCCAAAAACATTCAGTACTTC; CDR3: CASSLGGNRDTAKNIQYF
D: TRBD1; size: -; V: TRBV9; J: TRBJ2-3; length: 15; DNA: TGTGCCAGCAGCTCCCCAGGGGGTAGCACAGATACGCAGTATTTT; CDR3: CASSSPGGSTDTQYF
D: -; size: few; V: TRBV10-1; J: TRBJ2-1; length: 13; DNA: TGCGCCAGCAGTTCCTCCGGGACAAATGAGCAGTTCTTC; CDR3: CASSSSGTNEQFF
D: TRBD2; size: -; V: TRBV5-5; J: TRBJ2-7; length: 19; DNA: TGTGCCAGCAGCTTGTACTGGGGGACTAGCGGGGGGAGCTCCTACGAGCAGTACTTC; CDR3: CASSLYWGTSGGSSYEQYF
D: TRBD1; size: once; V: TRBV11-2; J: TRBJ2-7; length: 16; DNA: TGTGCCAGCAGCTTGAGTGAGGCAGGGGGCGTGTACGAGCAGTACTTC; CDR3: CASSLSEAGGVYEQYF